Each of the 23 T cell receptor beta chains below was sequenced from the same sample in a study of memory CD4+ T cells and cytomegalovirus serostatus. Here immunoSEQ multiplex PCR was the method, and the copy in TCRdb shows in-frame clones only, minus some. The sample shows over 40,000 clones, about 74% of them seen only once. The sort gate was single viable CD3+CD4+CD8-CD45RO+ cells for memory CD4+ T cells. Sequences were obtained from memory CD4+ T cells from blood. Receptors originate from an adult in good health and CMV-seropositive.

In its sample, this clone was seen a few times. V gene TRBV23-1 combines with J gene TRBJ1-4, with 7 bases aligning to TRBD1. TRBV23-1 qualifies as an ORF whose function is uncertain. The CDR3 contains 15 residues. V dropped 4 bases and J dropped 11; count of bases not matched to a gene: 13. Written as DNA, the CDR3 is TGCGCCAGCAGTCCGCCGACAGGGCCACGTGGGAAACTGTTTTTT. Amino acids: CASSPPTGPRGKLFF.

The chain recombines TRBV19 with TRBJ2-5, with a possible D match to TRBD1 (5 bases). This CDR3 has 14 residues. V was clipped by 1 base and J by 6 bases, with 12 bases between them. Germline V CDR1 and CDR2: LNHDA, SQIVND (reference sequence). The CDR3 is CASSIGGREQTQYF. The CDR3 DNA reads TGTGCCAGTAGTATAGGGGGCAGGGAACAGACCCAGTACTTC.

This clone was seen a handful of times. The rearrangement joins TRBV29-1 to TRBJ1-1; D is ambiguous. V was trimmed by 0 bases and J by 7 bases, leaving 9 bases between them. In germline, CDR1 is SQVTM, CDR2 ANQGSEA. CDR3 length: 12 amino acids. DNA of the CDR3: TGCAGCGTTGAAGAGAAGGGCAGTGAAGCTTTCTTT. This gives the protein CSVEEKGSEAFF.

The chain combines TRBV19 with TRBJ1-5; tentatively, D is TRBD1 (6 bases). CDR1 and CDR2 (germline): LNHDA, SQIVND (reference sequence). This CDR3 contains 16 residues. Trimming stripped 6 bases from V and 1 base from J, with 16 bases between. The CDR3 region is CASRQIGRGSNQPQHF. Written as DNA, the CDR3 is TGTGCCAGTAGACAGATTGGCAGGGGAAGCAATCAGCCCCAGCATTTT. Filled out from reference TRBV19 and TRBJ1-5, the complete variable domain reads DGGITQSPKYLFRKEGQNVTLSCEQNLNHDAMYWYRQDPGQGLRLIYYSQIVNDFQKGDIAEGYSVSREKKESFPLTVTSAQKNPTAFYLCASRQIGRGSNQPQHFGDGTRLSIL.

The table lists this clone with a few counts. The chain recombines TRBV9 with TRBJ1-2; D not certain. Germline V lookup: CDR1 SGDLS, CDR2 YYNGEE. Trimming took 4 bases from V and 7 from J, leaving 17 bases between them. The length of the CDR3 is 14 residues. CDR3 in DNA: TGTGCCAGCAGCTCCCCCGTGGCGGCCTCTGGCTACACCTTC. Translating gives CASSSPVAASGYTF. The entire variable domain, with the rest obtained from reference TRBV9 and TRBJ1-2, is as follows: DSGVTQTPKHLITATGQRVTLRCSPRSGDLSVYWYQQSLDQGLQFLIQYYNGEERAKGNILERFSAQQFPDLHSELNLSSLELGDSALYFCASSSPVAASGYTFGSGTRLTVV.

The chain couples TRBV6-6 to TRBJ1-1; 8 nucleotides agree with TRBD1. Germline lookup yields CDR1 MNHNY and CDR2 SVGAGI (reference sequence). J gave up 1 base and V 5 bases, and 9 bases lay outside the gene matches. There are 16 residues in the CDR3. In DNA, the CDR3 is TGTGCCAGCAGTCTTACCGCCGGACAGGGGAACACTGAAGCTTTCTTT. It specifies CASSLTAGQGNTEAFF.

The chain combines TRBV27 with TRBJ1-2; the D gene is possibly TRBD1 (6 bases). Per the germline V gene, CDR1 is MNHEY and CDR2 is SMNVEV (reference sequence). This CDR3 is built from 15 residues. Trimming removed 2 bases at V and 4 bases at J, with 14 bases between. The CDR3 coding sequence is TGTGCCAGCAGTTTACTGGGCAGGGGAGGCTATGGCTACACCTTC. It encodes CASSLLGRGGYGYTF.

V gene TRBV7-9 combines with J gene TRBJ1-2; possible D gene TRBD1, 5 bases. This CDR3 contains 15 residues. Trimming took 7 bases from V and 8 from J, leaving 23 bases between them. Germline CDR1 is SEHNR and CDR2 is FQNEAQ (reference sequence). The CDR3 region has the DNA TGTGCCAGCAACGAATTAAGCAGGGAGGAAGGGGGCTACACCTTC. This translates into CASNELSREEGGYTF.

V is TRBV5-1 and J is TRBJ2-1, with 8 bases matching TRBD1. The CDR3 extends over 15 amino acids. The trim removed 0 bases at V and 5 bases at J, leaving 4 bases unmatched. CDR1 is SGHRS and CDR2 is YFSETQ in the germline V gene. The CDR3 sequence is CASSLVGTGNNEQFF. The DNA of the CDR3 is TGCGCCAGCAGCTTGGTCGGGACAGGAAACAATGAGCAGTTCTTC.

V usage is TRBV6-1 and J usage is TRBJ2-5; the D is unclear. The V gene lost 4 bases and the J gene lost 5 bases, with 11 bases spanning the gap. Per germline, CDR1 MNHNS and CDR2 SASEGT. The CDR3 runs 13 residues. CDR3 in DNA: TGTGCCAGCAGTGTGGAAGTTAGGGAGACCCAGTACTTC. Its protein product is CASSVEVRETQYF.

The V gene is TRBV7-2, the J gene TRBJ1-2, with D hard to call. Germline CDR1 and CDR2: SGHTA and FQGNSA. Trimming removed 0 bases at V and 1 base at J, with 15 bases between. This CDR3 contains 17 residues. The CDR3 reads CASSLAIVRANNYGYTF. The CDR3 bases are TGTGCCAGCAGCTTAGCCATTGTGAGGGCGAATAACTATGGCTACACCTTC.

This clone has a single count. Compared with germline, one end of the junction differs, possibly owing to a read error. The CDR3 sequence: CASSPRPGQDTEAFF. The CDR3 DNA reads TGTGCCAGCTCCCCACGCCCGGGACAAGACACTGAAGCTTTCTTT. The V call is TRBV18, the J call TRBJ1-1; D perhaps matches TRBD1 (6 bases). This CDR3 is built from 15 residues. The germline gives CDR1 KGHSH, CDR2 LQKENI.

The chain joins TRBV4-1 to TRBJ2-1, with 10 positions matching TRBD2. CDR1 is MGHRA and CDR2 is YSYEKL in the germline V gene. The V and J ends lost 2 bases and 10 bases, in that order; junction bases with no gene match: 17. The CDR3 contains 18 residues. The CDR3, as DNA: TGCGCCAGCAGCCAACGGCTAGCGGGGGACCCAGAGTTCAGGGAGCAGTTCTTC. This translates into CASSQRLAGDPEFREQFF.

V gene TRBV2 combines with J gene TRBJ2-5, with TRBD2 matching 10 bases. J lost 4 bases, V lost 5 bases, and 4 bases had no gene match. The CDR3 consists of 14 residues. Germline V gives CDR1 SNHLY, CDR2 FYNNEI. The CDR3 bases are TGTGCCAGCAGTAGCGGGGGGGCCCCAGAGACCCAGTACTTC. Translated: CASSSGGAPETQYF.

This clone was observed a handful of times. V gene TRBV7-9 combines with J gene TRBJ1-3; 8 nucleotides line up with TRBD1. Germline CDR1 reads SEHNR; CDR2 reads FQNEAQ (reference sequence). J was trimmed by 10 bases and V by 1 base; bases with no gene match: 3. The CDR3 runs 13 residues. CDR3 in DNA: TGTGCCAGCAGCTTAGGAAACAGGGGGACCATATATTTT. It is translated as CASSLGNRGTIYF.

The rearrangement uses TRBV2 and TRBJ2-7, with D perhaps matching TRBD1 (6 bases). CDR1 SNHLY and CDR2 FYNNEI come from the germline V gene. The V end was cut by 7 bases, the J end by 2 bases, with 12 bases between. This CDR3 contains 13 residues. CDR3 residues: CASKVDRTYEQYF. CDR3 coding DNA: TGTGCCAGCAAGGTCGACAGGACCTACGAGCAGTACTTC.

The genes are TRBV11-1 and TRBJ2-1; no clear D. This CDR3 comprises 15 residues. V was cut by 7 bases and J by 7 bases, with 20 bases left in between. CDR1 and CDR2 from the germline V gene are SGHAT and FQDESV (reference sequence). CDR3 sequence: CASMGSVGFVNEQFF. CDR3 nucleotides: TGTGCCAGCATGGGATCGGTGGGATTTGTAAATGAGCAGTTCTTC. Full variable domain (outside the CDR3, taken from reference TRBV11-1 and TRBJ2-1): EAEVAQSPRYKITEKSQAVAFWCDPISGHATLYWYRQILGQGPELLVQFQDESVVDDSQLPKDRFSAERLKGVDSTLKIQPAELGDSAMYLCASMGSVGFVNEQFFGPGTRLTVL.

The rearrangement links TRBV7-2 to TRBJ2-5; TRBD2 aligns across 11 bases. CDR1 SGHTA and CDR2 FQGNSA come from the germline V gene. V shed 5 bases, J shed 5 bases, and the junction held 7 bases outside the gene matches. This CDR3 has 15 residues. The CDR3 region is CASSHSSGGRETQYF. CDR3 nucleotide sequence: TGTGCCAGCAGCCATTCTAGCGGGGGGCGGGAGACCCAGTACTTC. Together with reference TRBV7-2 and TRBJ2-5, the CDR3 gives the full variable domain: GAGVSQSPSNKVTEKGKDVELRCDPISGHTALYWYRQSLGQGLEFLIYFQGNSAPDKSGLPSDRFSAERTGGSVSTLTIQRTQQEDSAVYLCASSHSSGGRETQYFGPGTRLLVL.

This sequence joins TRBV5-1 and TRBJ1-5; D remains unclear. The CDR3 is made up of 13 amino acids. Germline loops: CDR1 SGHRS, CDR2 YFSETQ. V lost 4 bases and J lost 3, with 8 bases in between. The CDR3 loop is CASSTGVNQPQHF. The CDR3, as DNA: TGCGCCAGCAGCACCGGGGTCAATCAGCCCCAGCATTTT.

The rearrangement links TRBV5-8 to TRBJ1-1, with D unresolved. Trimming stripped 2 bases from V and 5 bases from J, with 13 bases between. CDR1 and CDR2 (germline): SGHTS, YDEGEE. This CDR3 comprises 14 residues. The CDR3 DNA follows: TGTGCCAGCAGCTTTTTAGGCTTTGGGACTGAAGCTTTCTTT. Translation gives CASSFLGFGTEAFF.

The J gene is TRBJ2-3, the V gene TRBV7-2; 8 bases agree with TRBD2. CDR1 and CDR2 (germline): SGHTA, FQGNSA. Trimming cost V 5 bases and J 6 bases; bases outside gene matches: 7. The CDR3 runs 14 residues. The CDR3: CASSPAGEGDTQYF. The CDR3 DNA reads TGTGCCAGCAGCCCAGCGGGGGAAGGGGATACGCAGTATTTT.

The CDR3 bases are TGCGCCAGCAGTGAACTCACCGTTCTAGAGACCCAGTACTTC. As protein: CASSELTVLETQYF. This chain connects TRBV5-1 to TRBJ2-5; D unclear. The CDR3 covers 14 residues. The germline gives CDR1 SGHRS, CDR2 YFSETQ. Deletions cut 5 bases from V and 4 bases from J, with 15 bases between.

The rearrangement uses TRBV2 and TRBJ1-4; unclear D gene. Deletions cut 6 bases from V and 7 bases from J, with 3 bases between. The CDR3 totals 10 residues. Germline V gene sequence: CDR1 SNHLY, CDR2 FYNNEI. The CDR3 nucleotides read TGTGCCAGCAGCGGTGAAAAACTGTTTTTT. Its protein is CASSGEKLFF.